This T cell receptor (beta chain) was sequenced in a study of OX40 agonist ivuxolimab in advanced cancers. Study background: Dose-escalation subjects each had hepatocellular carcinoma, melanoma, renal cell or head and neck cancer.

This clone was counted once. The antigen remains unidentified. Using immunoSEQ multiplex PCR, the repertoire was profiled, and TCRdb retains in-frame clones only, with some absent. The sample consists of tens of thousands of clones, more than 70% of them appearing once. Germline CDR1 SGHAT, CDR2 FQDESV (reference sequence). This CDR3 region has 14 residues. V was clipped by 3 bases and J by 2 bases, with 11 bases between them. It was autoimmune disease history or systemic immunosuppression that excluded patients. Regarding the study as a whole: Relatively little clonal expansion, among the lowest observed, appeared in partial responders at 0.1-3.0 mg/kg. Low normalized T-cell clonal expansion was additionally recorded for some nonresponders.

The specimen comprised CD4+ or CD8+ T cells sorted from blood, sampled in a trial of the OX40 agonist ivuxolimab. The clonotype originates from an adult with an advanced solid tumor such as melanoma, head and neck, liver or kidney cancer. V gene TRBV11-1 combines with J gene TRBJ2-7; no firm D call. CDR3 sequence reads: CASSFGRTPYEQYF. In DNA, the CDR3 is TGTGCCAGCAGCTTTGGCAGGACGCCCTACGAGCAGTACTTC.